This passage covers 23 T cell receptor beta chains from one sample sequenced in a study of T cells in Graves' hyperthyroidism and ophthalmopathy. Amplified regions were TCR beta CDR3 sequences from RNA transcripts. Initially, a first-round RT-PCR of the TCR CDR3 employed the HTBI primer set. TCRdb reprocessed the multiplex PCR reads with MiXCR, giving one entry per CDR3 protein. Here the sample spans about 290,000 distinct CDR3 sequences, over 15% being singletons. Sequencing was performed on blood. Source of these receptors: an older woman with Graves' ophthalmopathy.

This clonotype was recorded a few times. V and J are TRBV5-1 and TRBJ1-2; 8 nucleotides match TRBD1. Trimming cost V 0 bases and J 8 bases; bases outside gene matches: 15. Looked up from germline, CDR1 is SGHRS and CDR2 is YFSETQ. The CDR3 consists of 17 residues. In nucleotides, the CDR3 is TGCGCCAGCAGCTTGGAAGGGACAGGTCGAACGGGGGGGGGCTACACCTTC. Its translation: CASSLEGTGRTGGGYTF.

The V call is TRBV6-5, the J call TRBJ2-7, with TRBD2 matching over 7 bases. Germline V CDR1 and CDR2: MNHEY, SVGAGI. CDR3 length: 15 residues. Unmatched junction bases numbered 6, after V lost 2 bases and J lost 2 bases. The CDR3 nucleotides are TGTGCCAGCAGTTACCGGGCTAGCGGAACCTACGAGCAGTACTTC. It translates to CASSYRASGTYEQYF.

This chain links TRBV28 with TRBJ2-2; D perhaps matches TRBD2 (5 bases). Germline V CDR1 and CDR2: MDHEN, SYDVKM. CDR3 size: 16 residues. The germline V and J ends were trimmed by 6 bases and 4 bases, with 18 bases remaining between them. CDR3 nucleotides: TGTGCCAGCAGCACCTTGGACTCGACGCGCACCGGGGAGCTGTTTTTT. This codes for CASSTLDSTRTGELFF.

The chain carries TRBV7-9 and TRBJ2-7, with 11 bases identical to TRBD1. Germline V gives CDR1 SEHNR, CDR2 FQNEAQ (reference sequence). V was clipped by 5 bases and J by 6 bases; unmatched bases: 9. The CDR3 runs 15 residues. This CDR3 is CASSPDRDRGTEQYF. In DNA form, the CDR3 reads TGTGCCAGCAGCCCGGACCGGGACAGGGGGACCGAGCAGTACTTC. Variable domain in full (rest from reference TRBV7-9 and TRBJ2-7): DTGVSQNPRHKITKRGQNVTFRCDPISEHNRLYWYRQTLGQGPEFLTYFQNEAQLEKSRLLSDRFSAERPKGSFSTLEIQRTEQGDSAMYLCASSPDRDRGTEQYFGPGTRLTVT.

This clonotype was seen at least ten times. CDR3 in amino acids: CASSDVGVSSQETQYF. The DNA of the CDR3 is TGTGCCAGCAGTGATGTCGGGGTTTCGTCCCAAGAGACCCAGTACTTC. This sequence joins TRBV2 and TRBJ2-5, with D perhaps matching TRBD2 (5 bases). V lost 3 bases and J lost 1, with 15 bases in between. The germline V gene has CDR1 SNHLY and CDR2 FYNNEI. This CDR3 region has 16 residues.

This clonotype turned up a few times. This chain connects TRBV5-8 to TRBJ2-3; 7 nucleotides align to TRBD1. CDR1 and CDR2 (germline): SGHTS, YDEGEE. Trimming removed 5 bases from V and 0 bases from J; junction bases left unmatched: 15. CDR3 size: 18 residues. CDR3 sequence (DNA): TGTGCCAGCAGAAAGGACAGAGGGACAGTTCATAGCACAGATACGCAGTATTTT. Protein: CASRKDRGTVHSTDTQYF. Looking up the rest from reference TRBV5-8 and TRBJ2-3 gives the full variable domain: EAGVTQSPTHLIKTRGQQATLRCSPISGHTSVYWYQQALGLGLQFLLWYDEGEERNRGNFPPRFSGRQFPNYSSELNVNALELEDSALYLCASRKDRGTVHSTDTQYFGPGTRLTVL.

V usage is TRBV29-1 and J usage is TRBJ2-5; tentatively, D is TRBD1 (5 bases). Per germline, CDR1 SQVTM and CDR2 ANQGSEA. V gave up 7 bases and J gave up 7 bases, with 13 bases separating them. CDR3 length equals 11 residues. The CDR3 protein is CSGKGLRTQYF. CDR3 sequence (DNA): TGCAGCGGGAAGGGGTTGCGGACCCAGTACTTC.

This clonotype has at least ten counts. The chain is built from TRBV20-1 and TRBJ1-2, with 9 nucleotides matching TRBD1. Germline V lookup: CDR1 DFQATT, CDR2 SNEGSKA (reference sequence). CDR3 length: 12 residues. V gave up 6 bases and J gave up 8 bases; unmatched junction bases: 7. This CDR3 reads CSAATTGGGYTF. DNA for the CDR3: TGCAGTGCCGCTACGACAGGGGGGGGCTACACCTTC.

This clonotype was seen a handful of times. V and J are TRBV19 and TRBJ1-5, with a possible D match to TRBD1 (5 bases). The V end lost 3 bases, the J end lost 4 bases, and 7 bases lay between the germline ends. The germline CDR1 and CDR2 sequences are LNHDA and SQIVND (reference sequence). The CDR3 is made up of 13 amino acids. As DNA, the CDR3 is TGTGCCAGTAGTATCAGGGCAAATCAGCCCCAGCATTTT. As protein: CASSIRANQPQHF.

In this sample, this clonotype turned up a few times. This chain uses TRBV19 with TRBJ2-6; D call uncertain. Trimming cost V 6 bases and J 0 bases, with 9 bases left between them. From germline, CDR1 is LNHDA and CDR2 SQIVND (reference sequence). This CDR3 comprises 15 residues. CDR3 sequence: CASRSSYSGANVLTF. As DNA, the CDR3 is TGTGCCAGTAGATCCAGCTACTCTGGGGCCAACGTCCTGACTTTC.

This clonotype was counted at least ten times. The V call is TRBV18, the J call TRBJ1-5; 11 bases line up with TRBD1. The CDR3 runs to 15 residues. The V and J ends lost 1 base and 6 bases, in that order; junction bases with no gene match: 2. Germline assignment: CDR1 KGHSH and CDR2 LQKENI. The CDR3 protein is CASSPLGQGVQPQHF. DNA of the CDR3: TGTGCCAGCTCACCACTGGGACAGGGGGTTCAGCCCCAGCATTTT.

In its sample, this clonotype was seen many times. V and J are TRBV27 and TRBJ1-2; D might be TRBD1 (6 bases). The V end lost 3 bases, the J end lost 2 bases, and 10 bases lay between the germline ends. The CDR3 covers 14 residues. The germline V gene encodes CDR1 MNHEY and CDR2 SMNVEV (reference sequence). CDR3 sequence reads: CASSFGGGNYGYTF. The DNA for the CDR3 is TGTGCCAGCAGTTTCGGAGGGGGAAACTATGGCTACACCTTC.

This clonotype has a count of ten or more. The chain has TRBV7-2 and TRBJ1-3; D gene unclear. This CDR3 contains 16 residues. Germline V lookup: CDR1 SGHTA, CDR2 FQGNSA. The V end lost 7 bases, the J end lost 0 bases, and 16 bases lay between the germline ends. In DNA form, the CDR3 reads TGTGCCAGCATGGGGAGAGTGGGTCTCTCTGGAAACACCATATATTTT. Translating it yields CASMGRVGLSGNTIYF.

This clonotype came up many times. The rearrangement uses TRBV20-1 and TRBJ1-5; tentative D call: TRBD1 (5 bases). The CDR3 has 13 amino acids. Between the trimmed V and J ends, which lost 0 bases and 4 bases, there was a span of 7 bases. The germline gives CDR1 DFQATT, CDR2 SNEGSKA (reference sequence). CDR3 sequence: CSARDDRNQPQHF. DNA of the CDR3: TGCAGTGCTAGAGATGACAGAAATCAGCCCCAGCATTTT.

This chain connects TRBV6-2 or TRBV6-3 to TRBJ1-6; no reliable D call. Per germline, CDR1 MNHEY and CDR2 SVGEGT. The CDR3 covers 19 residues. V shed 0 bases and J shed 5 bases, with 20 bases lying between them. The CDR3 is CASSYSKGGVKVDNSPLHF. The CDR3 DNA is TGTGCCAGCAGTTACTCGAAGGGTGGAGTTAAAGTGGATAATTCACCCCTCCACTTT.

This clonotype has at least ten counts. The rearrangement joins TRBV5-1 to TRBJ2-3, with TRBD1 as a possible D gene (6 bases). Trimming stripped 2 bases from V and 1 base from J, with 8 bases between. Germline CDR1 and CDR2: SGHRS and YFSETQ. The CDR3 is made up of 14 amino acids. The CDR3 loop reads CASSLEGGTDTQYF. The CDR3 bases are TGCGCCAGCAGCTTAGAGGGGGGCACAGATACGCAGTATTTT.

This rearrangement joins TRBV10-2 to TRBJ1-1; TRBD1 agrees at 7 bases. The V and J ends lost 4 bases and 7 bases, in that order; junction bases with no gene match: 6. The germline CDR1 and CDR2 sequences are WSHSY and SAAADI. CDR3 size: 13 residues. The CDR3 bases are TGCGCCAGCAGTGGAGCCGGGACAGTTGAAGCTTTCTTT. This encodes CASSGAGTVEAFF.

The J gene is TRBJ1-6, the V gene TRBV28; 9 bases agree with TRBD1. This CDR3 spans 15 amino acids. Germline-derived CDR1 and CDR2 are MDHEN and SYDVKM. Trimming removed 1 base from V and 7 bases from J; junction bases left unmatched: 2. For the CDR3, the DNA is TGTGCCAGCAGTTTATCGACAGGGGGGAATTCACCCCTCCACTTT. Protein sequence: CASSLSTGGNSPLHF.

This clonotype occurred a few times. CDR3 coding DNA: TGTGCCAGCAGCTTGAAAGGACTTAGCTATGGCTACACCTTC. Its translation: CASSLKGLSYGYTF. The gene calls are TRBV5-4 and TRBJ1-2; D gene unclear. Trimming left V 1 base short and J 4 bases short, with 11 bases between. The CDR3 spans 14 residues. Germline CDR1 SGHNT, CDR2 YYREEE (reference sequence).

Here the CDR3 DNA reads TGCAGCGTTGTTAGACTCCGCAATGAGCAGTTCTTC. It translates to CSVVRLRNEQFF. The rearrangement joins TRBV29-1 to TRBJ2-1; the D is unclear. V was pared by 4 bases and J by 6 bases, with 10 bases between. The CDR3 totals 12 residues. Germline-derived CDR1 and CDR2 are SQVTM and ANQGSEA.

As regards this clonotype: The junction and the germline gene differ at one end; a read error may be behind it. This chain connects TRBV6-2 or TRBV6-3 to TRBJ2-3; D remains unclear. The CDR3 is 15 amino acids. The germline V gene has CDR1 MNHEY and CDR2 SVGEGT. The CDR3 sequence: CASSYSQADTDTPYF. As DNA, the CDR3 is TGTGCCAGCAGTTACTCTCAGGCTGACACAGATACGCCGTATTTT.

This clonotype was seen at least ten times. The chain uses TRBV6-2 or TRBV6-3 and TRBJ2-2; D is perhaps TRBD1 (6 bases). Germline CDR1 and CDR2: MNHEY and SVGEGT. The CDR3 covers 17 residues. With 0 bases removed from V and 4 bases from J, the gap between germline ends came to 15 bases. The CDR3 bases are TGTGCCAGCAGTTACTCGTTTGGACAGAGTCCCACCGGGGAGCTGTTTTTT. Amino acids: CASSYSFGQSPTGELFF.

This clonotype was picked up many times. The CDR3 region has the DNA TGTGCCAGCAGCTTCCTCACAGGGGGCGCTGGGGCCAACGTCCTGACTTTC. As protein: CASSFLTGGAGANVLTF. The chain recombines TRBV11-2 with TRBJ2-6; 9 nucleotides align to TRBD1. There are 17 residues in the CDR3. The J segment lost 2 bases and the V segment lost 3 bases, leaving 5 bases of the junction unmatched. Germline V gene sequence: CDR1 SGHAT, CDR2 FQNNGV.